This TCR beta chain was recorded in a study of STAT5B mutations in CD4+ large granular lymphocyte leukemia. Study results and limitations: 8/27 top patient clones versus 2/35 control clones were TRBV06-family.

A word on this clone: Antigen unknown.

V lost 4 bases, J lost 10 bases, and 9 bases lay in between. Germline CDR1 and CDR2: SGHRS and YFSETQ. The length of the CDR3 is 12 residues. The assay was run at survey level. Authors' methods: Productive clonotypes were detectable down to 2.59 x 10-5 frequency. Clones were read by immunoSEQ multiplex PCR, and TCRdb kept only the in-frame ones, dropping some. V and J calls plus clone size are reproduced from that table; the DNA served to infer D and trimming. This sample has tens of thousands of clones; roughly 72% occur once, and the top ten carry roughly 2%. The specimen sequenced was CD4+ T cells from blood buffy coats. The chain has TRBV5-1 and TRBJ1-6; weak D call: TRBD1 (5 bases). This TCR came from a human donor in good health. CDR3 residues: CASSDRNSPLHF. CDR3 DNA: TGCGCCAGCAGCGACAGAAACTCACCCCTCCACTTT.